The text below deals with one T cell receptor (beta chain). Antigen specificity is unknown. Other DNA sequences in the same sample also yield this CDR3. V shed 5 bases, J shed 1 base, and the junction held 0 bases outside the gene matches. CDR3 length equals 12 residues. Per germline, CDR1 GTSNPN and CDR2 SVGIG (reference sequence). The sample originates from a study of shared clonotypes between healthy human individuals. Genomic DNA belonging to each subset was distributed in equal measure over several immunoSEQ plates. Clones were read by immunoSEQ multiplex PCR, and TCRdb kept only the in-frame ones, dropping some. The table has approximately 2.4 million clones, approximately 96% seen once. General study points: Estimated richness values were generally larger in naive subsets than in memory subsets.

Sequencing input: naive CD4+ T cells sorted from blood. Subset defined: CD45RA+ positively selected. The receptor's source is a man younger than 35 in good health. The chain couples TRBV30 to TRBJ1-1; 8 bases match TRBD1. CDR3 sequence: CAWDRGNTEAFF. In DNA, the CDR3 is TGTGCCTGGGACAGGGGGAACACTGAAGCTTTCTTT.